This T cell receptor (beta chain) was identified in a study of shared clonotypes between healthy human individuals. Germline V lookup: CDR1 MNHNS, CDR2 SASEGT. There are 14 residues in the CDR3. The ends were cut back, 3 bases at V and 7 bases at J, with 15 bases in the middle. The assay was carried out at the deep level. In the authors' workflow: In the immunoSEQ data, sequences were junction-only and lacked quality scores, so filtering differed. Assay used: immunoSEQ multiplex PCR; TCRdb lists only in-frame clones, some missing. V, J and clone size reflect that table, while D and trimming were determined from the DNA. The profile shows millions of clones, around 94% of them singletons.

The sequencing sample was made of naive CD4+ T cells sorted from blood. Subset noted: CD45RA+ positively selected. The receptor's source is a man aged 18 to 35 in good health. The chain uses TRBV6-1 and TRBJ2-5; D is perhaps TRBD1 (6 bases). In DNA form, the CDR3 reads TGTGCCAGCAGTGACAGGGGAAGGGTTGGGACCCAGTACTTC. Protein product: CASSDRGRVGTQYF.